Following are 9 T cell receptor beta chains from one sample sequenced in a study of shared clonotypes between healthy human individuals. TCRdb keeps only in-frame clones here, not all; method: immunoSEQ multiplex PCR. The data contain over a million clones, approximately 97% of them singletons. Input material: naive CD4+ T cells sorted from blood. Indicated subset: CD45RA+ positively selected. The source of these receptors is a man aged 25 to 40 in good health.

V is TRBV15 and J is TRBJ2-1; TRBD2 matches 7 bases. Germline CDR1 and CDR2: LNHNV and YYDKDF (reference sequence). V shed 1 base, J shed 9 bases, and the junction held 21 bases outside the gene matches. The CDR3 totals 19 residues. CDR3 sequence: CATSRVPTTRLAPGSEQFF. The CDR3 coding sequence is TGTGCCACCAGCAGAGTCCCTACCACCCGACTAGCCCCCGGTAGTGAGCAGTTCTTC.

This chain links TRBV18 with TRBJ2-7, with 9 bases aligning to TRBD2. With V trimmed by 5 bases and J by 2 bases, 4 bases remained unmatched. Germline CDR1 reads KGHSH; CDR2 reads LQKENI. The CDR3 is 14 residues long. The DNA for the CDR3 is TGTGCCAGCTCAGCCTCTAGCGGGACCTACGAGCAGTACTTC. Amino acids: CASSASSGTYEQYF.

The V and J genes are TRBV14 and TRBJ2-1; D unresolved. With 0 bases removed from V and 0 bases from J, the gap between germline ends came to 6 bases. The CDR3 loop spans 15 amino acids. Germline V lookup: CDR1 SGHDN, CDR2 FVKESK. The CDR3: CASSQDASSYNEQFF. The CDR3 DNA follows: TGTGCCAGCAGCCAAGATGCCAGCTCCTACAATGAGCAGTTCTTC.

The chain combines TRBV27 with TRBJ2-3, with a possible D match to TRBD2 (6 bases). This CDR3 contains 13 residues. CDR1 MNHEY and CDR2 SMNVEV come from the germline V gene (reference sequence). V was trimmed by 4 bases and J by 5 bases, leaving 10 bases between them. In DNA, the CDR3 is TGTGCCAGCAGTTCAGGGCGGGGAGATACGCAGTATTTT. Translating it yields CASSSGRGDTQYF.

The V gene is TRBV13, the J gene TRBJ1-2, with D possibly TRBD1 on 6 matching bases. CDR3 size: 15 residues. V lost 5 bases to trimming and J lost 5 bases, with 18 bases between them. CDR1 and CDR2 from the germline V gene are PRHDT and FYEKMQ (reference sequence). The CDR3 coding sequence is TGTGCCAGCAGCCCGACCCGTGGGGGGGCTTATGGCTACACCTTC. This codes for CASSPTRGGAYGYTF.

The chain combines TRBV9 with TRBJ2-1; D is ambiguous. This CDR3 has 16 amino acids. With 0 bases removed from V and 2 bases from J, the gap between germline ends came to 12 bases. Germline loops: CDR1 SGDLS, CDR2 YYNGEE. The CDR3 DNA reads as TGTGCCAGCAGCGTAGCTTCCAGACATACCTACAATGAGCAGTTCTTC. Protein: CASSVASRHTYNEQFF.

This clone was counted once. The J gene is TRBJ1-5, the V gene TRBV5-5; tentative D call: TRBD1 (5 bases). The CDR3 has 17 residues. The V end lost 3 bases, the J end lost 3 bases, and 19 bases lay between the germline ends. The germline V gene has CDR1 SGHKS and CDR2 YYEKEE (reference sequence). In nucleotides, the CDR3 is TGTGCCAGCAGCTCGGGACCTCCTAAGAACCCCAATCAGCCCCAGCATTTT. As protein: CASSSGPPKNPNQPQHF.

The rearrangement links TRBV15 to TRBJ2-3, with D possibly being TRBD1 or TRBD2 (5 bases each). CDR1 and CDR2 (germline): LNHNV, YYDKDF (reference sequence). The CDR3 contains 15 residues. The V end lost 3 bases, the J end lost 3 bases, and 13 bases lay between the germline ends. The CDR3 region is CATSRGRVETDTQYF. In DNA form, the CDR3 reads TGTGCCACCAGCAGGGGGCGGGTAGAAACAGATACGCAGTATTTT.

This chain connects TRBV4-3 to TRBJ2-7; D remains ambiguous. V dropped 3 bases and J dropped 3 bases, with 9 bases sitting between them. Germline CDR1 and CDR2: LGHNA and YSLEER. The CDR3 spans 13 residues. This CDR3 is CASSHAQRYEQYF. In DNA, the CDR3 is TGCGCCAGCAGCCACGCCCAGCGCTACGAGCAGTACTTC.